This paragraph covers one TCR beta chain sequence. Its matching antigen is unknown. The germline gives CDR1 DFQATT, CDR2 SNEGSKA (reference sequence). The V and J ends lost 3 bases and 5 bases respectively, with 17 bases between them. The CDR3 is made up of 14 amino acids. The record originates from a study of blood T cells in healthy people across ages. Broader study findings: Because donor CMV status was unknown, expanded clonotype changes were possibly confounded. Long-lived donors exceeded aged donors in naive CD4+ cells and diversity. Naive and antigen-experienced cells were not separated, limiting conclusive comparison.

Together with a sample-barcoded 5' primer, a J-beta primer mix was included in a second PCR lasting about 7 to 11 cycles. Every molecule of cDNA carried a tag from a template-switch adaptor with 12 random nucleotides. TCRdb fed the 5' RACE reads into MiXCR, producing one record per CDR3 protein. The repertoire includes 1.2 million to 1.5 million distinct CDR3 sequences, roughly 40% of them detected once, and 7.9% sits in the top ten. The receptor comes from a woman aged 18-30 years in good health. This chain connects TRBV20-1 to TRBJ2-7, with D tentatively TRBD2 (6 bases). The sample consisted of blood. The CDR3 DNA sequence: TGCAGTGCTAGGGGAAGGGCTAGCGATCACGAGCAGTACTTC. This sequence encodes CSARGRASDHEQYF.